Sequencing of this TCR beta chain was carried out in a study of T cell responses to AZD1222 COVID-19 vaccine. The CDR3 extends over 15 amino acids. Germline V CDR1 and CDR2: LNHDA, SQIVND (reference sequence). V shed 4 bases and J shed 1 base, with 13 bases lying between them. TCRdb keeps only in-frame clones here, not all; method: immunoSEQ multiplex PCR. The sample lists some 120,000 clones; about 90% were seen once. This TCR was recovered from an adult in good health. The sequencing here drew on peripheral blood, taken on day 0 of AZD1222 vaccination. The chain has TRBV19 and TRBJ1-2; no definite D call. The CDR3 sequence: CASSTQLGINYGYTF. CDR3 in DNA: TGTGCCAGTAGTACCCAACTGGGGATTAACTATGGCTACACCTTC.